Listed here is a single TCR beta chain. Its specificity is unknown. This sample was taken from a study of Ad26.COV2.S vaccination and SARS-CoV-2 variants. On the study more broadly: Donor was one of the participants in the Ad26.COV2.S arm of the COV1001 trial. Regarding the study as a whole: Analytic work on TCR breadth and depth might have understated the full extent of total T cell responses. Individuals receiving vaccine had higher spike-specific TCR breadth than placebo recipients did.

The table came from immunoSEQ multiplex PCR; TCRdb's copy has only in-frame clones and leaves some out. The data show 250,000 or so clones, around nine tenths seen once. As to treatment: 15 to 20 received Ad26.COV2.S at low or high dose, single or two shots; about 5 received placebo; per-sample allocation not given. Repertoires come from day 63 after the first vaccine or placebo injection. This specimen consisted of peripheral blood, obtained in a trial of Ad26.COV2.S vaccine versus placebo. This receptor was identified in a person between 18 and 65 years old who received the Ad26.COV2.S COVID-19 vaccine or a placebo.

The DNA of the CDR3 is TGTGCCAGCAGCCAAGATCCATCCAATTCACCCCTCCACTTT. Amino acids: CASSQDPSNSPLHF. The rearrangement uses TRBV14 and TRBJ1-6, with D unclear. Germline CDR1 and CDR2: SGHDN and FVKESK. The V gene lost 0 bases and the J gene lost 7 bases, with 7 bases spanning the gap. The CDR3 covers 14 residues.